This T cell receptor beta chain was profiled in a study of cytomegalovirus exposure and HLA in healthy donors. Study-wide results and limits: HLA alleles were associated with 18,000 or so TCR beta sequences in a later analysis at 0.05 false discovery rate. Analysis was performed later, and it showed HLA-associated TCR beta chains to be more clonally expanded than equally common others.

The CDR3 is 17 residues long. J gave up 3 bases and V 3 bases, and 12 bases lay outside the gene matches. The germline gives CDR1 SQVTM, CDR2 ANQGSEA. Comment on this clone: The target antigen is unknown.

The PCR employed 60 Vbeta primers together with 13 Jbeta primers. The assay was immunoSEQ multiplex PCR, and TCRdb's table has in-frame clones only and misses some. The sample includes 90,000 to 100,000 clones, nearly 80% of them seen just once. Specimen: PBMCs. V is TRBV29-1 and J is TRBJ2-5; 11 nucleotides agree with TRBD2. This sequence originates from a woman in her thirties or forties in good health and CMV-seronegative. CDR3 loop: CSVDGVVSGREKETQYF. In DNA form, the CDR3 reads TGCAGCGTTGACGGGGTCGTTAGCGGGAGGGAGAAAGAGACCCAGTACTTC.